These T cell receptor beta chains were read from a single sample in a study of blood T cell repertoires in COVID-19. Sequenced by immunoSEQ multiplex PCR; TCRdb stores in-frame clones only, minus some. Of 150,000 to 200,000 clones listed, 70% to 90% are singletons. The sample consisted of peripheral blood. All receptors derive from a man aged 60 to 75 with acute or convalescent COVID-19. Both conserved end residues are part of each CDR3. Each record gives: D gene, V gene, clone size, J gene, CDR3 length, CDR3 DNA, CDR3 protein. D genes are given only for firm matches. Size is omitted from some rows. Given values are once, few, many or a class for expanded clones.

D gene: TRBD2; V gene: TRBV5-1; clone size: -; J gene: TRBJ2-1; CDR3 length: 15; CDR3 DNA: TGCGCCAGCAGCTTCGGCGGGAGCTCCTACAATGAGCAGTTCTTC; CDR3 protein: CASSFGGSSYNEQFF
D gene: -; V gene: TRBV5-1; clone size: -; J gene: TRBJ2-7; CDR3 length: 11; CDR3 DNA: TGCGCCAGCAGCTTGGGTCCGGAGCAGTACTTC; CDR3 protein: CASSLGPEQYF
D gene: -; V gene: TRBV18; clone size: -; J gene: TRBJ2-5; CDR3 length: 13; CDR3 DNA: TGTGCCAGCTCACCCCCTGACAGCGAGACCCAGTACTTC; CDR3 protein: CASSPPDSETQYF
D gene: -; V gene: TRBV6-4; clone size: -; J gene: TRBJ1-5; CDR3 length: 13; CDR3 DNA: TGTGCCAGCAGTCTCAGACAGGACCAGCCCCAGCATTTT; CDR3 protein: CASSLRQDQPQHF
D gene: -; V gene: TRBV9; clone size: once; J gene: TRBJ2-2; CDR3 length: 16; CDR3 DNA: TGTGCCAGCAGCGCGCGGGACTCAACGAACACCGGGGAGCTGTTTTTT; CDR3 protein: CASSARDSTNTGELFF
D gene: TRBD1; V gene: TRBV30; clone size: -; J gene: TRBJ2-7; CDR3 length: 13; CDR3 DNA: TGTGCCTGGAGGGTGACAGGGGCATACGAGCAGTACTTC; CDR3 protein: CAWRVTGAYEQYF
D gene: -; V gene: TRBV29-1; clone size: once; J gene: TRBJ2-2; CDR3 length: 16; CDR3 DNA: TGCAGCGTTGAATGCGGTACACGCTCCGACACCGGGGAGCTGTTTTTT; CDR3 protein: CSVECGTRSDTGELFF
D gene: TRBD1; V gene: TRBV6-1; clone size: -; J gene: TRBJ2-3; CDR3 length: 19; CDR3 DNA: TGTGCCAGCAGTGGAAAAGGGGCAGGGGGCGGGATGTTGACAGATACGCAGTATTTT; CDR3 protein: CASSGKGAGGGMLTDTQYF
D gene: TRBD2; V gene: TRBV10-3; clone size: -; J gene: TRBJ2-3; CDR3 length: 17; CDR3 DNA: TGTGCCATCAGTGCTGCGGGAGGGCTCCTAAGCACAGATACGCAGTATTTT; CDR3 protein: CAISAAGGLLSTDTQYF
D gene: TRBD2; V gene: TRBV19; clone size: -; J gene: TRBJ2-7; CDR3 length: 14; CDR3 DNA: TGTGCCAGTAGAACTAGCGGAGCGACCTACGAGCAGTACTTC; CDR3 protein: CASRTSGATYEQYF
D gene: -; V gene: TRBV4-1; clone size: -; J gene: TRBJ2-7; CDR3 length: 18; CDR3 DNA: TGCGCCAGCAGCTCACTCTACCTAGGGGAAACAGCCTCCTACGAGCAGTACTTC; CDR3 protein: CASSSLYLGETASYEQYF
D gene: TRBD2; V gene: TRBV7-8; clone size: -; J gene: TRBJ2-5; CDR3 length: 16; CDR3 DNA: TGTGCCAGCAGCTCCTCCGGGACTAGCGGGACCAAGACCCAGTACTTC; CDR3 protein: CASSSSGTSGTKTQYF
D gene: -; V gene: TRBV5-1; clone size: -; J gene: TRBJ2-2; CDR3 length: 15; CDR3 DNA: TGCGCCAGCAGCCCTAGACAGAAAAACACCGGGGAGCTGTTTTTT; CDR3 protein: CASSPRQKNTGELFF
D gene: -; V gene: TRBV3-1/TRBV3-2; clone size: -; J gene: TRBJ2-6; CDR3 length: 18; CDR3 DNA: TGTGCCAGCAGCACGGACAGTGGCTCTCTCTCTGGGGCCAACGTCCTGACTTTC; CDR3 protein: CASSTDSGSLSGANVLTF
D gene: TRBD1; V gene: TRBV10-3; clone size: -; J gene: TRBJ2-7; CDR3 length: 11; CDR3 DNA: TGTGCCACCAGGGACAGCTACGAGCAGTACTTC; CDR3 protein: CATRDSYEQYF
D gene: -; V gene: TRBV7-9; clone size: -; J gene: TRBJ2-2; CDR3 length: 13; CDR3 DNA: TGTGCCAGCAGCTTAGCGGGAGACGGGGAGCTGTTTTTT; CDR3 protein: CASSLAGDGELFF
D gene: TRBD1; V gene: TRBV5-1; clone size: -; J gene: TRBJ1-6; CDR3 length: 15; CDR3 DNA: TGCGCCAGCCATCCCGGAGGGACAGATAATTCACCCCTCCACTTT; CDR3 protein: CASHPGGTDNSPLHF
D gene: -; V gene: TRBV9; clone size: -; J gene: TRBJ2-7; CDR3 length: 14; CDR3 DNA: TGTGCCAGCAGCGTAGTACCCGGGGGTTACGAGCAGTACTTC; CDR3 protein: CASSVVPGGYEQYF
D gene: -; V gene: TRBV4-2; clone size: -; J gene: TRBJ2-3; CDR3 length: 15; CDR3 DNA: TGTGCCAGCAGCGACTTAGCGACCGGCACAGATACGCAGTATTTT; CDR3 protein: CASSDLATGTDTQYF
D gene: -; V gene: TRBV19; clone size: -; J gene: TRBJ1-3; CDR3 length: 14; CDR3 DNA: TGTGCCACTGCAGCGGGCTATGCGGGAAACACCATATATTTT; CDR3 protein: CATAAGYAGNTIYF
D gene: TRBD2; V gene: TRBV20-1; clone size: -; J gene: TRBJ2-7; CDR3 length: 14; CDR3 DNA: TGCAGTGCTAGTGGTCTAGCGGGAACCTACGAGCAGTACTTC; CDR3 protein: CSASGLAGTYEQYF
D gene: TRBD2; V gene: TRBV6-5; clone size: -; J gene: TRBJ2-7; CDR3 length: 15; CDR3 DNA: TGTGCCAGCAGTTACCGTGGGCGGGGGACCTACGAGCAGTACTTC; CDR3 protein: CASSYRGRGTYEQYF
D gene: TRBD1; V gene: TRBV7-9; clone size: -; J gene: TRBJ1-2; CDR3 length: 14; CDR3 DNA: TGTGCCAGCAGCTTGGACAGGTCCCATAATGGCTACACCTTC; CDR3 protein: CASSLDRSHNGYTF
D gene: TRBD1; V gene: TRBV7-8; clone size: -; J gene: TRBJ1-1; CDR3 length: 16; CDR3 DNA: TGTGCCAGCAGCCCGACCTCCGGGACAGGGAACACTGAAGCTTTCTTT; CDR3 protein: CASSPTSGTGNTEAFF
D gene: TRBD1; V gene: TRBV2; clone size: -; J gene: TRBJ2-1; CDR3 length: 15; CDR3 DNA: TGTGCCAGCAGATGGGGACAGGGGGGCTACAATGAGCAGTTCTTC; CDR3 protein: CASRWGQGGYNEQFF
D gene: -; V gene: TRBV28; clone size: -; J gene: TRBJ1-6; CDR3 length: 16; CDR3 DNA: TGTGCCAGCACCCAAGGGGGGGGCGAATATAATTCACCCCTCCACTTT; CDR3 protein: CASTQGGGEYNSPLHF
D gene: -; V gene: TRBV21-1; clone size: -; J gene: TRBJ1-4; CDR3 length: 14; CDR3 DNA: TGTGCCAGCACCTGGACAGGGGGGAATGAAAAACTGTTTTTT; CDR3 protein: CASTWTGGNEKLFF
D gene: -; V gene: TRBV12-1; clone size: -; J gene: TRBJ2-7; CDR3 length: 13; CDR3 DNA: TGTGCCAGCAGCTCAGGCAGGGGGCGGGAGCAGTACTTC; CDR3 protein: CASSSGRGREQYF
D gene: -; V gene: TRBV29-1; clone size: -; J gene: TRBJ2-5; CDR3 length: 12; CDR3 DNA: TGCAGCGCCAGGCCGAGCATGGAGACCCAGTACTTC; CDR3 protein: CSARPSMETQYF
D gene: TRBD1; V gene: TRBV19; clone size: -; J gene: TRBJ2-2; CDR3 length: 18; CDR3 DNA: TGTGCCAGTAGTATAGATCTATTGGGACAGGGGAATAACGGGGAGCTGTTTTTT; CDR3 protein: CASSIDLLGQGNNGELFF
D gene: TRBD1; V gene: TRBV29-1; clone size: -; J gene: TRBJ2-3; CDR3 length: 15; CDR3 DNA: TGCAGCGCCGTGCCCTCGACAGGGACAACAGATACGCAGTATTTT; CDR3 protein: CSAVPSTGTTDTQYF
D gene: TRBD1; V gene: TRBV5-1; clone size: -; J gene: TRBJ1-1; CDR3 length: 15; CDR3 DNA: TGCGCCAGCAGCGGACAGGGGGCGGCAGGCACTGAAGCTTTCTTT; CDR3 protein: CASSGQGAAGTEAFF
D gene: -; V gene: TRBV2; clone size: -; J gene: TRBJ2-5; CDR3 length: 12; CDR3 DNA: TGTGCCAGCGTTAGCCCACAAGAGACCCAGTACTTC; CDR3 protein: CASVSPQETQYF
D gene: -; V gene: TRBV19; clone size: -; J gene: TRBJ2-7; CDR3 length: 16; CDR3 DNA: TGTGCCAGTAGTATGGGGAGTACTGTGTTCTCCTACGAGCAGTACTTC; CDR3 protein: CASSMGSTVFSYEQYF
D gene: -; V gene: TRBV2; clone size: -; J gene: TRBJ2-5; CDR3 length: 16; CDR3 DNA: TGTGCCAGCAGCGCCTCTCAGGGAGGGGGGCTTGAGACCCAGTACTTC; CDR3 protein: CASSASQGGGLETQYF
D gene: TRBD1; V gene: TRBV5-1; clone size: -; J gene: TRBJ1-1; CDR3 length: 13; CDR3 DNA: TGCGCCAGCTCCCCCCAGGGGGACACTGAAGCTTTCTTT; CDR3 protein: CASSPQGDTEAFF
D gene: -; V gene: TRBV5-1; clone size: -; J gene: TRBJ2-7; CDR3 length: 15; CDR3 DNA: TGCGCCAGCAGCTTGGCCGCGGGGTTCGACTACGAGCAGTACTTC; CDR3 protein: CASSLAAGFDYEQYF
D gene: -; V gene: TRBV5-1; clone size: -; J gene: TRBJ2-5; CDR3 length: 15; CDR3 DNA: TGCGCCAGCAGCTTCACCGGGACAAAGAGAGAGACCCAGTACTTC; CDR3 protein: CASSFTGTKRETQYF
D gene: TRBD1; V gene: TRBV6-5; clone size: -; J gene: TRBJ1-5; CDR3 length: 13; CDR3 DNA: TGTGCCAGCAGAGACAGGGGGCCGGATCCCCAGCATTTT; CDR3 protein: CASRDRGPDPQHF
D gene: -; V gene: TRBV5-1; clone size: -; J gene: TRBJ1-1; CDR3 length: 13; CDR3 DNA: TGCGCCAGCAGCTTGGGAGGCGGAACTGAAGCTTTCTTT; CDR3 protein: CASSLGGGTEAFF
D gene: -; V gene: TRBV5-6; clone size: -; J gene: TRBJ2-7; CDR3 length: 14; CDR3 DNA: TGTGCCAGCAGAGAGGCGGGACGCTCCTACGAGCAGTACTTC; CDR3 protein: CASREAGRSYEQYF
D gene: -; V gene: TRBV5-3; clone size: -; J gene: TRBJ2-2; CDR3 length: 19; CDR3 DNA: TGTGCCAGAAGCTTGGCGGCTAGCGCCTCGCCCCCGAACACCGGGGAGCTGTTTTTT; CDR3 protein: CARSLAASASPPNTGELFF
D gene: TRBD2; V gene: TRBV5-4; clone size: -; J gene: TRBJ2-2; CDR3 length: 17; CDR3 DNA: TGTGCCAGCAGCGCCATAGCGGGAGGGCCTTTCGGCGGGGAGCTGTTTTTT; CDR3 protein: CASSAIAGGPFGGELFF
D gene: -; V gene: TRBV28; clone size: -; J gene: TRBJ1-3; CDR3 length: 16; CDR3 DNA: TGTGCCAGCAGTTTAGCGCAGGGACATTCTGGAAACACCATATATTTT; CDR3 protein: CASSLAQGHSGNTIYF
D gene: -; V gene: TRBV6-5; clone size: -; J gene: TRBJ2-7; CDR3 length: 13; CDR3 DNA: TGTGCCAGCAGCCGGGTCATCAAGGACGAGCAGTACTTC; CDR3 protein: CASSRVIKDEQYF
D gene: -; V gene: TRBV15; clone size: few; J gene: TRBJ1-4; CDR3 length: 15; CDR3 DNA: TGTGCCACCAGCAGAGAGCAGGGGCCTAATGAAAAACTGTTTTTT; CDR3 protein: CATSREQGPNEKLFF
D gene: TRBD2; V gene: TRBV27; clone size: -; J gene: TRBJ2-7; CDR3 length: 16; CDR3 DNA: TGTGCCAGCAGTTCGGGACTAGCGGGAGTTCGGAACGAGCAGTACTTC; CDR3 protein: CASSSGLAGVRNEQYF
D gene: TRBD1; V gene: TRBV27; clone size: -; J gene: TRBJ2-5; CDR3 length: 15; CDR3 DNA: TGTGCCAGCAGTCTGAGACAGGGTCGCCAAGTGGGTCAGTACTTC; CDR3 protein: CASSLRQGRQVGQYF
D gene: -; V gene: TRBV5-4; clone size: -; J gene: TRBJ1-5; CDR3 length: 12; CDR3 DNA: TGTGCCACTTCGGAGTACAATCAGCCCCAGCATTTT; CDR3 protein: CATSEYNQPQHF
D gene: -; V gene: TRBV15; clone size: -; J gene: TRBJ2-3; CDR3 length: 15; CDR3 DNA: TGTGCCACCAGCCCCCGGGGAGCTAGCACAGATACGCAGTATTTT; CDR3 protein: CATSPRGASTDTQYF
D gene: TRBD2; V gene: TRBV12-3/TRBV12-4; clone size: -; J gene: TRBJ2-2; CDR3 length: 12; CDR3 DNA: TGTGCCAGCGGGAGGGACGCCGGGGAGCTGTTTTTT; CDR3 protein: CASGRDAGELFF
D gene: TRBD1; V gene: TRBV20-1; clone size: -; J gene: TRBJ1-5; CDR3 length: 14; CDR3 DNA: TGCAGTGCTAGTCCAGGGGGAAACAATCAGCCCCAGCATTTT; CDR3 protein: CSASPGGNNQPQHF
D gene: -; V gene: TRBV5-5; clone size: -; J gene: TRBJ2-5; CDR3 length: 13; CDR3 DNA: TGTGCCAGCAGCTTGGGGGCAGCAGAGACCCAGTACTTC; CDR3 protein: CASSLGAAETQYF